These 23 T cell receptor beta chains share one sample of origin, sequenced in a study of T cell repertoires in cytomegalovirus infection. TCRdb processed the reads anew with MiXCR; each CDR3 protein has one entry. The sample includes around 290,000 distinct CDR3 sequences, roughly 24% of them seen just once. Material for sequencing was PBMCs. These receptors were collected from a human donor in good health (CMV status not recorded). Some clones in this sample may be carry-over from other donors' samples.

This clonotype came up a few times. The V and J genes are TRBV7-2 and TRBJ2-2, with TRBD2 as a possible D gene (5 bases). Germline-derived CDR1 and CDR2 are SGHTA and FQGNSA. CDR3 length: 16 residues. V gave up 3 bases and J gave up 3 bases, with 14 bases separating them. The DNA for the CDR3 is TGTGCCAGCAGCTTTAGTGGGAGAGCTGACACCGGGGAGCTGTTTTTT. Translated: CASSFSGRADTGELFF.

This clonotype was found many times. At one end, the junction sequence differs from germline, possibly due to a read error. This chain links TRBV7-7 with TRBJ2-1; no clear D. Germline values: CDR1 SSHAT, CDR2 FNYEAQ (reference sequence). This CDR3 region has 17 residues. CDR3 loop: CASSPSMKRSSYNEQFF. CDR3 nucleotides: TGTGCTAGCAGCCCCTCGATGAAGAGGTCCTCCTACAATGAGCAGTTCTTC.

V gene TRBV15 combines with J gene TRBJ2-7, with D perhaps matching TRBD1 (6 bases). The germline gives CDR1 LNHNV, CDR2 YYDKDF (reference sequence). Trimming shortened V by 0 bases and J by 1 base, and 7 bases separated the two germline ends. The CDR3 length is 14 residues. CDR3 DNA sequence: TGTGCCACCAGCAGAGATCAGGGGTCCTACGAGCAGTACTTC. It yields the protein CATSRDQGSYEQYF.

The chain couples TRBV7-2 to TRBJ2-2, with 12 positions matching TRBD2. Per germline, CDR1 SGHTA and CDR2 FQGNSA. With 5 bases clipped from V and 5 bases from J, the junction kept 3 bases outside the gene matches. There are 15 residues in the CDR3. The CDR3 sequence is CASSQGLAGTGELFF. CDR3 DNA sequence: TGTGCCAGCAGCCAGGGACTAGCGGGTACCGGGGAGCTGTTTTTT.

This clonotype was counted ten times or more. The CDR3 region is CASSSAVTTEQYF. The CDR3 DNA sequence: TGTGCCAGCAGCTCGGCGGTAACAACCGAGCAGTACTTC. This chain uses TRBV7-6 with TRBJ2-7; no clear D. The CDR3 runs 13 residues. V was shortened by 4 bases and J by 6 bases, with 13 bases between the two germline ends. Germline loops: CDR1 SGHVS, CDR2 FNYEAQ.

About this clonotype: Mismatch with germline at one junction end may stem from a read error. The CDR3 protein is CASSLLMPGRADSSEQYF. The CDR3 DNA follows: TGTGCCAGCAGCCTCCTTATGCCCGGGAGGGCCGACTCCTCCGAGCAGTACTTC. The gene calls are TRBV7-2 and TRBJ2-7; 8 bases fit TRBD2. CDR1 is SGHTA, CDR2 FQGNSA, per germline. The CDR3 has 18 residues.

This clonotype appeared many times. The chain joins TRBV7-2 to TRBJ2-1; D ambiguous. Germline loops: CDR1 SGHTA, CDR2 FQGNSA. The germline V and J ends were trimmed by 5 bases and 5 bases, with 7 bases remaining between them. The CDR3 loop spans 12 amino acids. CDR3 protein: CASSGKNNEQFF. The CDR3 DNA follows: TGTGCCAGCAGCGGTAAGAACAATGAGCAGTTCTTC.

A few counts support this clonotype. The chain employs TRBV11-3 and TRBJ2-1; tentative D call: TRBD2 (6 bases). Germline CDR1 is SGHNT and CDR2 is YENEEA. This CDR3 contains 14 residues. V was shortened by 0 bases and J by 10 bases, with 13 bases between the two germline ends. The CDR3 reads CASSLDDTSGEQFF. The CDR3 DNA sequence: TGTGCCAGCAGCTTAGATGATACCAGCGGGGAGCAGTTCTTC.

The V call is TRBV28, the J call TRBJ2-1; 8 bases match TRBD1. The J segment lost 8 bases and the V segment lost 7 bases, leaving 13 bases of the junction unmatched. CDR1 and CDR2 from the germline V gene are MDHEN and SYDVKM. The CDR3 consists of 15 residues. This CDR3 is CASTTAPGGWDEQFF. CDR3 nucleotide sequence: TGTGCCAGCACTACCGCCCCAGGGGGCTGGGATGAGCAGTTCTTC.

This clonotype was counted between two and nine times. The gene calls are TRBV20-1 and TRBJ2-7, with 10 bases aligning to TRBD2. There are 15 residues in the CDR3. V gave up 6 bases and J gave up 5 bases; unmatched junction bases: 13. Germline loops: CDR1 DFQATT, CDR2 SNEGSKA (reference sequence). CDR3 in amino acids: CSAPVLASGRNEQYF. CDR3 sequence (DNA): TGCAGTGCCCCCGTTCTGGCTAGCGGGAGAAACGAGCAGTACTTC.

This clonotype showed up many times. The chain uses TRBV11-2 and TRBJ1-2; D ambiguous. This CDR3 has 13 amino acids. Trimming took off 0 bases at V and 4 bases at J, with 6 bases between the two ends. Germline lookup yields CDR1 SGHAT and CDR2 FQNNGV. DNA for the CDR3: TGTGCCAGCAGCTTAGAACCAACCTATGGCTACACCTTC. Its protein is CASSLEPTYGYTF.

This clonotype appeared a few times. The chain links TRBV28 to TRBJ2-1; D remains ambiguous. CDR3 size: 14 residues. Germline V gives CDR1 MDHEN, CDR2 SYDVKM. V lost 10 bases and J 0 bases, leaving 13 bases between the germline ends. CDR3 sequence: CATRSGGSYNEQFF. The CDR3 coding sequence is TGTGCCACCCGGTCGGGTGGCTCCTACAATGAGCAGTTCTTC. Together with reference TRBV28 and TRBJ2-1, the CDR3 gives the full variable domain: DVKVTQSSRYLVKRTGEKVFLECVQDMDHENMFWYRQDPGLGLRLIYFSYDVKMKEKGDIPEGYSVSREKKERFSLILESASTNQTSMYLCATRSGGSYNEQFFGPGTRLTVL.

This clonotype was recorded many times. The rearrangement links TRBV7-6 to TRBJ2-7, with TRBD2 matching 12 bases. The CDR3 is made up of 14 amino acids. The junction had 8 bases not matched to a gene; V was cut back by 5 bases and J by 9 bases. Per the germline V gene, CDR1 is SGHVS and CDR2 is FNYEAQ. The CDR3 DNA reads TGTGCCAGCAGCGCCGCGACTAGCGGGAGTCTGCAGTACTTC. Protein sequence: CASSAATSGSLQYF.

In its sample, this clonotype was seen a few times. The rearrangement links TRBV6-2 or TRBV6-3 to TRBJ2-1, with D tentatively TRBD2 (6 bases). Germline assignment: CDR1 MNHEY and CDR2 SVGEGT. The V end lost 6 bases, the J end lost 7 bases, and 13 bases lay between the germline ends. The CDR3 sequence is 13 residues long. CDR3 in amino acids: CASRRWEENEQFF. The CDR3 bases are TGTGCCAGCAGGAGGTGGGAGGAGAATGAGCAGTTCTTC.

The chain has TRBV11-2 and TRBJ2-1; 11 bases map to TRBD2. The CDR3 is 15 residues long. The trim removed 1 base at V and 6 bases at J, leaving 2 bases unmatched. Per the germline V gene, CDR1 is SGHAT and CDR2 is FQNNGV. CDR3 nucleotide sequence: TGTGCCAGCAGCTTAGTACTAGCGGGAGTCAATGAGCAGTTCTTC. Amino acid sequence: CASSLVLAGVNEQFF.

This clonotype showed up many times. V is TRBV28 and J is TRBJ2-1, with 9 bases matching TRBD2. Germline V gene data show CDR1 as MDHEN and CDR2 as SYDVKM. The CDR3 has 17 residues. The J segment lost 2 bases and the V segment lost 4 bases, leaving 9 bases of the junction unmatched. This chain's CDR3 is CASSSASAGGTYNEQFF. The DNA for the CDR3 is TGTGCCAGCAGTTCCGCGAGCGCGGGAGGGACCTACAATGAGCAGTTCTTC.

J is TRBJ2-2 and V is TRBV7-9; no reliable D call. CDR3 length equals 14 residues. Germline V lookup: CDR1 SEHNR, CDR2 FQNEAQ (reference sequence). Trimming took off 4 bases at V and 7 bases at J, with 13 bases between the two ends. Here the CDR3 reads CASSSRPLLGELFF. The DNA of the CDR3 is TGTGCCAGCAGCTCCCGACCCCTTCTCGGGGAGCTGTTTTTT. The variable domain in full, with the rest retrieved from reference TRBV7-9 and TRBJ2-2, is DTGVSQNPRHKITKRGQNVTFRCDPISEHNRLYWYRQTLGQGPEFLTYFQNEAQLEKSRLLSDRFSAERPKGSFSTLEIQRTEQGDSAMYLCASSSRPLLGELFFGEGSRLTVL.

At least ten counts were recorded for this clonotype. One end of the junction does not line up with germline, which may come from a read error. The V call is TRBV7-2, the J call TRBJ2-5; the D is unclear. The germline V gene has CDR1 SGHTA and CDR2 FQGNSA. This CDR3 spans 13 amino acids. CDR3: CASSTSLLETQYF. The CDR3 region has the DNA TGTGCCAGCAGCACAAGTCTCCTAGAGACGCAGTACTTC.

This clonotype was picked up a small number of times. The DNA of the CDR3 is TGTGCCAGCAGCTCGGGATTCTTCACTGAAGCTTTCTTT. Its translation is CASSSGFFTEAFF. The chain couples TRBV7-3 to TRBJ1-1, with D unclear. Trimming shortened V by 4 bases and J by 4 bases, and 10 bases separated the two germline ends. CDR3 length: 13 amino acids. Germline loops: CDR1 SGHTA, CDR2 FQGTGA.

This clonotype was counted between two and nine times. The chain recombines TRBV4-2 with TRBJ2-2; 12 bases match TRBD2. Per germline, CDR1 LGHNA and CDR2 YNFKEQ. The junction had 7 bases not matched to a gene; V was cut back by 0 bases and J by 5 bases. This CDR3 has 18 residues. The CDR3 DNA is TGTGCCAGCAGCCAAGATCCTAGCGGGGGGGCCGGTACCGGGGAGCTGTTTTTT. Protein product: CASSQDPSGGAGTGELFF.

This clonotype was picked up many times. The chain joins TRBV7-2 to TRBJ2-7; TRBD2 aligns across 10 bases. In germline, CDR1 is SGHTA, CDR2 FQGNSA. This CDR3 has 16 residues. After removal of 5 bases from V and 3 bases from J, the junction contained 10 bases not matched to a gene. The DNA for the CDR3 is TGTGCCAGCAGCCCTCTAGCGGGGGCAATTTTCTACGAGCAGTACTTC. This translates into CASSPLAGAIFYEQYF.

This sequence joins TRBV6-6 and TRBJ2-1; 9 bases align to TRBD2. The length of the CDR3 is 17 residues. The germline V gene has CDR1 MNHNY and CDR2 SVGAGI (reference sequence). Trimming cost V 8 bases and J 4 bases; bases outside gene matches: 15. CDR3 sequence (DNA): TGTGCCAGCGAGTTGTCCGGCGGGAGGGGGCTGTACAATGAGCAGTTCTTC. This sequence encodes CASELSGGRGLYNEQFF.

This clonotype was counted between two and nine times. The chain combines TRBV28 with TRBJ2-2, with TRBD1 as a possible D gene (5 bases). This CDR3 contains 13 residues. V lost 3 bases and J lost 6, with 8 bases in between. Germline V gene sequence: CDR1 MDHEN, CDR2 SYDVKM. The CDR3 DNA is TGTGCCAGCAGTTTTAGGGGCCCCGGGGAGCTGTTTTTT. Translating gives CASSFRGPGELFF.